A single T cell receptor beta chain is shown here with its context. Its target is not known. This entry comes from a study of post-analysis software for immune sequencing data. Whole-study findings and limits: Included in a set of about 5 TRBV segments more frequent in patients than controls were TRBV5-6, TRBV5-1 and TRBV20-1.

Germline V CDR1 and CDR2: MNHNY, SVGAGI (reference sequence). The V and J ends lost 10 bases and 7 bases respectively, with 19 bases between them. The CDR3 extends over 14 amino acids. Researchers reported that TCR beta cDNA libraries carried unique molecular identifiers. TCRdb redid the calling of the PCR reads with MiXCR, one entry per CDR3 protein. Among around 500,000 distinct CDR3 sequences, approximately 34% were seen once, and the ten largest hold 6%. The V call is TRBV6-6, the J call TRBJ1-4; tentatively, D is TRBD1 (5 bases). The sequencing sample was made of blood. The sequence derives from a girl between 2 and 17 years old with multiple sclerosis. The CDR3 nucleotides read TGTGCCACCCTCGGACAACCGGGTAGTGAAAAACTGTTTTTT. Amino acid sequence: CATLGQPGSEKLFF.